This entry describes one T cell receptor beta chain. In this sample, this clone turned up once. This clone's antigen is unknown. No much larger clonotype is one base removed from it; base qualities were not supplied. To identify antigen-specific CD4+ T cell clonotypes by their expansion, the ViraFEST assay first stimulated PBMC with viral peptide pools and then applied TCR sequencing. After around 11 days of culture, CD4+ T cells were isolated with the EasySep CD4+ T cell isolation kit. None of the healthy vaccine recipients had a prior SARS-CoV-2 infection, which was confirmed by nucleocapsid antibody tests that came back negative both before and after vaccination. Approximately 2 million PBMC per well were cultured in IMDM with about 4.6% human AB serum, around 10 IU/ml IL-2 and gentamicin, plus 10 ug/ml peptides. On days 3 and 7, half of the culture medium was replaced with fresh IL-2-containing medium. Each peptide stimulation condition was cultured in triplicate wells unless otherwise noted. PBMC were separated from whole blood using Ficoll-Paque Plus gradient centrifugation and were then either cryopreserved at -140C or used fresh. The overlapping peptide pools covered the spike proteins of SARS-CoV-2 as well as those of the common cold coronaviruses HCoV-NL63, HCoV-OC43 and HCoV-229E. The QIAamp micro DNA kit was used to extract genomic DNA from the cultured CD4+ T cells.

The entry originates in a study of vaccination effects on CD4 cells after COVID-19 (dated by TCRdb to the early 2020s). Regarding the study in general: Two doses of either the BNT162b2 or the mRNA-1273 mRNA SARS-CoV-2 vaccine were administered to participants. SARS-CoV-2 spike-specific CD4+ TCR repertoires from before and after mRNA vaccination were compared in COVID-19 convalescent patients and in infection-naive vaccine recipients. Altogether, roughly 10 COVID-19 convalescent patients and several SARS-CoV-2-naive healthy vaccine recipients made up the full study. Cultures from other donors in the study were sequenced with the Oncomine TCR Beta short-read assay on an Illumina iSeq 100. Overall results and qualifications from the work: Limitations of the study were the small number of convalescent patients and the absence of early post-infection timepoints. In healthy vaccine recipients, vaccine-induced clones were almost all SARS-CoV-2 mono-reactive, with only 1 of 255 being cross-reactive with common cold coronaviruses. Clones induced by infection and clones induced by vaccination both contracted markedly at late timepoints after vaccination, which fits with T cell responses waning over time.

Reading from cysteine to phenylalanine, the CDR3 counts 14 amino acids. Only the CDR3 part of the read is kept: 42 bases, read in frame from the first base. The junction carries 12 bases between V and J, which are trimmed by 10 bases and 0 bases respectively. The germline V gene encodes CDR1 ENHRY and CDR2 SYGVKD. Libraries came from the immunoSEQ multiplex PCR assay. TCR beta CDR3 sequencing was performed on DNA from the cultured, isolated CD4+ T cells. The paper's processing steps were these. The analysis removed non-productive TCR sequences, trimmed reads to the CDR3 region, and retained only CDR3s that were 7 or more amino acids long. The MANAFEST web app was used to identify antigen-specific clonotypes by comparing expansion in peptide wells with expansion in reference cultures. To count as positive, a clone had to show expansion at FDR<0.05 compared with the reference and with all other wells, an odds ratio above 5, and a frequency above 0.1% in two replicate wells. A clonotype was defined as cross-reactive if the clonotype was significantly expanded both in SARS-CoV-2 spike wells and in at least one common cold coronavirus spike condition. CDR3 similarity was assessed by Levenshtein distance using the stringdist R package, and unrooted trees were constructed with ape in R 3.6.1. In TCRdb, the immuneACCESS table is reduced to in-frame sequences with V and J assigned. These tables do not hold every clone; where another copy was compared, an unresolved V gene accounts for under half, and the others remain unexplained. V and J calls and clone size are given by that table; D and trimming were obtained from the DNA. The sample table holds more than 40,000 clones, of which around 67% were seen once. The ten largest clones represent about a quarter of the sample.

The sample here was CD4+ T cells from PBMCs cultured with HCoV-OC43 spike peptides, taken before COVID-19 vaccination. Interpreted using the paper, the cell subset or site label stands for: HCoV-OC43 spike overlapping peptide pool stimulation. The sequence joins TRBV10-3 to TRBJ1-4, with TRBD1 as a weak D call on 5 bases. The source of this sequence is a human donor who received a COVID-19 vaccine. The DNA reads TGTGCCAGCCAGCCGGGGGCAACTAATGAAAAACTGTTTTTT. It encodes CASQPGATNEKLFF.